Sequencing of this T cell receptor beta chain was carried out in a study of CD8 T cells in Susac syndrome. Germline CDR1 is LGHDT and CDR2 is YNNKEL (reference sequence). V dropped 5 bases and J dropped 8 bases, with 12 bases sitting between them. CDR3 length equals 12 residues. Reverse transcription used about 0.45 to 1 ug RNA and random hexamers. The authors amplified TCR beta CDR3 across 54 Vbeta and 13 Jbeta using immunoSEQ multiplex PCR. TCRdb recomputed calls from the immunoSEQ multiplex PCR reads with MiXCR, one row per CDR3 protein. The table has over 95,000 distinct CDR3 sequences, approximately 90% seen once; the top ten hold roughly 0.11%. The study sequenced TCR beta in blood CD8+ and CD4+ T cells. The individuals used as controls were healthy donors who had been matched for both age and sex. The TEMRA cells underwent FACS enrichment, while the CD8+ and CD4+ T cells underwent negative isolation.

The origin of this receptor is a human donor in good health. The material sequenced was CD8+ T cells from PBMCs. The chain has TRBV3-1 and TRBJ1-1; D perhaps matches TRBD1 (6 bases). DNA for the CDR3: TGTGCCAGCAGCAACAGGGATATGGAAGCTTTCTTT. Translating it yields CASSNRDMEAFF.